One sample yielded the 17 T cell receptor beta chains listed below, sequenced in a study of blood T cell repertoires in COVID-19. The data were produced by immunoSEQ multiplex PCR, yet TCRdb's version contains in-frame clones alone and is incomplete. The sample lists fewer than 350,000 clones, 80% to 90% occurring once. Sequenced material: PBMCs or T cells enriched from blood (not recorded which). The receptors derive from a man between 25 and 39 years old who had recovered from COVID-19.

This chain connects TRBV5-1 to TRBJ2-7; 7 bases fit TRBD1. The CDR3 is 16 amino acids. With V trimmed by 6 bases and J by 3 bases, 15 bases remained unmatched. CDR1 is SGHRS, CDR2 YFSETQ, per germline. CDR3 bases: TGCGCCAGCAACTCACACCGGGACAGTGAAATCTACGAGCAGTACTTC. Translation gives CASNSHRDSEIYEQYF.

The chain employs TRBV5-1 and TRBJ1-3, with D possibly being TRBD1 (6 bases). The CDR3 consists of 14 residues. Germline V gene sequence: CDR1 SGHRS, CDR2 YFSETQ. The germline V and J ends were trimmed by 4 bases and 8 bases, with 16 bases remaining between them. The chain's CDR3 is CASSGSGTMDTIYF. The CDR3 DNA is TGCGCCAGCAGCGGCTCCGGGACAATGGACACCATATATTTT.

The chain recombines TRBV7-2 with TRBJ1-1; possibly TRBD1 for D (6 bases). The CDR3 spans 15 residues. Trimming removed 2 bases from V and 3 bases from J, with 13 bases in between. The V gene's germline CDR1 is SGHTA and CDR2 FQGNSA. This chain's CDR3 is CASSLSRGRHTEAFF. The DNA of the CDR3 is TGTGCCAGCAGCTTAAGCAGGGGCCGGCACACTGAAGCTTTCTTT.

V gene TRBV27 combines with J gene TRBJ1-1; D gene uncertain. V shed 4 bases and J shed 1 base, with 7 bases lying between them. The CDR3 sequence is 13 residues long. CDR1 MNHEY and CDR2 SMNVEV come from the germline V gene (reference sequence). CDR3 amino acids: CASSYTGNTEAFF. In DNA form, the CDR3 reads TGTGCCAGCAGTTACACGGGGAACACTGAAGCTTTCTTT.

The V call is TRBV4-3, the J call TRBJ2-1, with 8 nucleotides matching TRBD1. The length of the CDR3 is 16 residues. J was trimmed by 2 bases and V by 3 bases; bases with no gene match: 6. Germline V gene data show CDR1 as LGHNA and CDR2 as YSLEER. The CDR3 DNA reads TGCGCCAGCAGCCAGGACGGGACAGGCGCCTACAATGAGCAGTTCTTC. It is translated as CASSQDGTGAYNEQFF.

V gene TRBV15 combines with J gene TRBJ1-4; unclear D gene. CDR3 length equals 17 residues. Germline CDR1 is LNHNV and CDR2 is YYDKDF (reference sequence). Trimming removed 2 bases at V and 4 bases at J, with 17 bases between. In nucleotides, the CDR3 is TGTGCCACCAGCAGACTTCCCCTGGAGAGTTATAATGAAAAACTGTTTTTT. It codes for CATSRLPLESYNEKLFF. The full variable domain, with the rest looked up from reference TRBV15 and TRBJ1-4, is DAMVIQNPRYQVTQFGKPVTLSCSQTLNHNVMYWYQQKSSQAPKLLFHYYDKDFNNEADTPDNFQSRRPNTSFCFLDIRSPGLGDTAMYLCATSRLPLESYNEKLFFGSGTQLSVL.

This clone was picked up one time. The chain couples TRBV7-9 to TRBJ1-1; no firm D call. Trimming cost V 5 bases and J 4 bases, with 14 bases left between them. Germline V gene sequence: CDR1 SEHNR, CDR2 FQNEAQ (reference sequence). The CDR3 extends over 14 amino acids. The DNA of the CDR3 is TGTGCCAGCAGCACCGCCTCCGGGGTCACTGAAGCTTTCTTT. Translating it yields CASSTASGVTEAFF.

The chain is built from TRBV9 and TRBJ2-7; 7 positions match TRBD2. The CDR3 totals 17 residues. The J segment lost 3 bases and the V segment lost 4 bases, leaving 16 bases of the junction unmatched. Germline V lookup: CDR1 SGDLS, CDR2 YYNGEE. In DNA form, the CDR3 reads TGTGCCAGCAGCCCCGATGGAAGCGACGCGGGGGTCTACGAGCAGTACTTC. Encoded protein: CASSPDGSDAGVYEQYF.

The rearrangement uses TRBV6-1 and TRBJ1-1; D uncertain. Trimming stripped 3 bases from V and 10 bases from J, with 18 bases between. The CDR3 is 14 amino acids. The V gene's germline CDR1 is MNHNS and CDR2 SASEGT. The CDR3 bases are TGTGCCAGCAGTGAGCTTCGCGACTTCGGCCTAGCTTTCTTT. Translated, it gives CASSELRDFGLAFF.

The V gene is TRBV19, the J gene TRBJ1-5, with a weak D call TRBD1 (5 bases). The CDR3 loop spans 17 amino acids. The V and J ends lost 6 bases and 6 bases respectively, with 24 bases between them. CDR1 is LNHDA and CDR2 is SQIVND in the germline V gene (reference sequence). CDR3 DNA sequence: TGTGCCAGTAGCCTCCGGGCCCAGGGCGGGGGGACTCAGCCCCAGCATTTT. Its protein product is CASSLRAQGGGTQPQHF.

CDR3 coding DNA: TGTGCCAGCAGCTTAGTCAGTCGGGGGGCAAACAATGAGCAGTTCTTC. As protein: CASSLVSRGANNEQFF. The rearrangement uses TRBV7-2 and TRBJ2-1; tentative D call: TRBD2 (7 bases). The CDR3 has 16 amino acids. Deletions cut 1 base from V and 5 bases from J, with 15 bases between. Germline CDR1 is SGHTA and CDR2 is FQGNSA.

This clone was seen repeatedly, ten times or more. The chain recombines TRBV6-2 or TRBV6-3 with TRBJ2-1, with TRBD2 identical over 13 bases. The germline V gene encodes CDR1 MNHEY and CDR2 SVGEGT. This CDR3 comprises 15 residues. Trimming took 5 bases from V and 8 from J; bases not matched to a gene: 6. The CDR3: CASSRTSGGADEQFF. CDR3 DNA sequence: TGTGCCAGCAGTAGAACTAGCGGGGGGGCGGATGAGCAGTTCTTC.

The chain has TRBV6-1 and TRBJ2-1; D possibly corresponds to TRBD2 (5 bases). CDR1 MNHNS and CDR2 SASEGT come from the germline V gene. Between the trimmed V and J ends, which lost 0 bases and 16 bases, there was a span of 16 bases. The CDR3 runs to 13 residues. The CDR3 here is CASSEAPGGLPFF. CDR3 nucleotide sequence: TGTGCCAGCAGTGAAGCCCCCGGCGGGCTCCCTTTCTTC.

The gene calls are TRBV10-3 and TRBJ1-6; 8 bases agree with TRBD1. Germline assignment: CDR1 ENHRY and CDR2 SYGVKD. The CDR3 is 14 residues long. V lost 6 bases and J lost 9; bases outside the gene matches: 7. DNA of the CDR3: TGTGCCATCAGCCTTGACAGGGGCGGTTCACCCCTCCACTTT. Encoded protein: CAISLDRGGSPLHF.

The chain has TRBV5-1 and TRBJ1-6; D unclear. Germline V CDR1 and CDR2: SGHRS, YFSETQ. V was pared by 4 bases and J by 10 bases, with 18 bases between. The CDR3 consists of 15 residues. CDR3 nucleotide sequence: TGCGCCAGCAGCCCACAAGGTGTAACCGGGTCACCCCTCCACTTT. Protein product: CASSPQGVTGSPLHF.

The rearrangement links TRBV5-4 to TRBJ2-5; D is unresolved. Per the germline V gene, CDR1 is SGHNT and CDR2 is YYREEE (reference sequence). The CDR3 sequence is 12 residues long. Trimming removed 2 bases from V and 5 bases from J, with 7 bases in between. CDR3 loop: CASSLISETQYF. CDR3 DNA: TGTGCCAGCAGCTTAATATCGGAGACCCAGTACTTC.

This clone has just one count. The chain is built from TRBV7-9 and TRBJ2-5; 7 nucleotides match TRBD1. The V segment lost 5 bases and the J segment 4 bases; nucleotides outside the gene matches: 13. This CDR3 region has 16 residues. Germline CDR1 and CDR2: SEHNR and FQNEAQ (reference sequence). The CDR3 region is CASSPGPWTGGETQYF. The DNA of the CDR3 is TGTGCCAGCAGCCCAGGTCCGTGGACAGGTGGAGAGACCCAGTACTTC.